This TCR beta chain was documented in a study of blood T cells in healthy people across ages. Whole-study findings and limits: Investigators viewed diversity estimates from one million T cells as underestimates, the study reported.

This clonotype was seen at least ten times. What it binds is not known. Germline CDR1 MGHRA, CDR2 YSYEKL. Trimming left V 1 base short and J 6 bases short, with 12 bases between. This CDR3 comprises 15 residues. The donors, aged roughly 6 to 90, were healthy Caucasians from Russia. Every donor gave 9.5 to 10 milliliters of peripheral blood. Through a sample-barcoded 5' primer and a J-beta primer mix, a second PCR was run for about 6 to 12 cycles. Tags on each cDNA molecule came from a template-switch adaptor with 12 random nucleotides. TCRdb passed the 5' RACE reads through MiXCR, listing each CDR3 protein once. The table records 1.2 million to 1.5 million distinct CDR3 sequences, roughly 59% of them present only once.

Specimen: blood. The sequence came from a man younger than 30 in good health. The chain uses TRBV4-1 and TRBJ2-2, with D hard to call. The CDR3 bases are TGCGCCAGCAGCCAAGTTCCCGGGTCCGCCGGGGAGCTGTTTTTT. Its translation is CASSQVPGSAGELFF.